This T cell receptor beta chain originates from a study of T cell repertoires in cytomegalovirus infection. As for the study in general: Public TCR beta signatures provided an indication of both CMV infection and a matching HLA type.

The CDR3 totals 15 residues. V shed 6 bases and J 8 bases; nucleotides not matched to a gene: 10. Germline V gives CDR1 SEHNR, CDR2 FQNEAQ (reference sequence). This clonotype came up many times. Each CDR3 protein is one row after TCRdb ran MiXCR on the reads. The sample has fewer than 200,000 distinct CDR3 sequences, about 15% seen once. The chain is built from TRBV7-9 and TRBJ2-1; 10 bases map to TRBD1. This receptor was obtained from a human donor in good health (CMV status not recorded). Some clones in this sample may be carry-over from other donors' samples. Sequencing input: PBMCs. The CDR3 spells CASSRLDRGMDEQFF. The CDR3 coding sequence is TGTGCCAGCAGTCGTTTGGACAGGGGGATGGATGAGCAGTTCTTC.